The clone carrying this T cell receptor beta chain was seen only a few times. Its specificity is not known. Unstimulated Tregs (CD4+CD25+CD127-) and CD4+CD25- non-Tregs were sorted from PBMCs. Data came from immunoSEQ multiplex PCR; TCRdb stores just in-frame clones and leaves some out. The table shows some 70,000 clones, with roughly 89% occurring only once. The data are from a study of Tregs in tolerant kidney transplant recipients. Whole-study results and caveats: Expanding Tregs on activated donor B cells appeared to best identify donor-specific TCRbeta clones. Biological reproducibility was not directly addressed in this study.

Germline assignment: CDR1 PRHDT and CDR2 FYEKMQ (reference sequence). Deletions cut 1 base from V and 1 base from J, with 10 bases between. The CDR3 runs to 15 residues. This chain joins TRBV13 and TRBJ1-1; D call uncertain. The sequenced sample consisted of CD4+ T cells from blood. The source is a human donor in good health. The CDR3 bases are TGTGCCAGCAGCTTAGTAGGTGGCCCGAACACTGAAGCTTTCTTT. Protein product: CASSLVGGPNTEAFF.